What follows are 2 T cell receptor beta chains derived from one specimen sequenced in a study of cytomegalovirus exposure and HLA in healthy donors. The PCR used 60 Vbeta and 13 Jbeta primers. Data came from immunoSEQ multiplex PCR; TCRdb stores just in-frame clones and leaves some out. The data hold 120,000 to 150,000 clones, with around 80% observed a single time. Sequencing input: PBMCs. Receptor source: a young woman in good health and CMV-seronegative.

V and J are TRBV4-2 and TRBJ2-1; D might be TRBD1 (6 bases). The germline gives CDR1 LGHNA, CDR2 YNFKEQ. V was pared by 1 base and J by 4 bases, with 11 bases between. CDR3 length: 15 amino acids. CDR3 residues: CASSQGGPKYNEQFF. Written as DNA, the CDR3 is TGTGCCAGCAGCCAAGGGGGGCCGAAGTACAATGAGCAGTTCTTC.

This chain uses TRBV5-7 with TRBJ1-3; no firm D call. TRBV5-7 falls under the ORF class, with uncertain function. The CDR3 is 15 residues long. Trimming pared 5 bases from V and 0 bases from J, leaving 12 bases between. This CDR3 reads CASSSALVSGNTIYF. CDR3 DNA: TGTGCCAGCAGTTCTGCACTCGTCTCTGGAAACACCATATATTTT.